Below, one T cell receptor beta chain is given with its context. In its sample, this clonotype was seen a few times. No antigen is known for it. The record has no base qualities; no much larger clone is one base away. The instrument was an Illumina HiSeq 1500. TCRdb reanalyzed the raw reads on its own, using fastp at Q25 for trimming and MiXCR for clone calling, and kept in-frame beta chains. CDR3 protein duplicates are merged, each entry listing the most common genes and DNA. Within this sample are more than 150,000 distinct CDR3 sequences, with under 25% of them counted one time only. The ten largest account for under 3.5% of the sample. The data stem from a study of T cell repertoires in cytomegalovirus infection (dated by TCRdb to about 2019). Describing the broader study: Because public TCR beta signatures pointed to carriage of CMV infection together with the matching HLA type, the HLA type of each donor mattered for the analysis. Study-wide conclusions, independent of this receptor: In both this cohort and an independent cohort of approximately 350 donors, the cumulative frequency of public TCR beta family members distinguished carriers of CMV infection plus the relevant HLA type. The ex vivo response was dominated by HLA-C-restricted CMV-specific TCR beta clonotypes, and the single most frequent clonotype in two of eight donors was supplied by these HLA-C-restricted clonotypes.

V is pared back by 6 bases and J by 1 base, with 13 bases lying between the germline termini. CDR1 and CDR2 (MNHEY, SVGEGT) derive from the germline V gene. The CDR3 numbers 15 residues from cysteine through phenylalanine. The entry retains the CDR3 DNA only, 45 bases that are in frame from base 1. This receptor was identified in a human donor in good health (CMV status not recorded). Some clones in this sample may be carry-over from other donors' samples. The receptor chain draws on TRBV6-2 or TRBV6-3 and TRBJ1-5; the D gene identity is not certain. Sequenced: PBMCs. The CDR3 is CASRLTGSSNQPQHF. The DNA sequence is TGTGCCAGCAGGCTTACGGGTTCCAGCAATCAGCCCCAGCATTTT.